The present T cell receptor (beta chain) was sequenced within a study of T-cell memory formation after mild COVID-19. Between the trimmed V and J ends, which lost 1 base and 5 bases, there was a span of 11 bases. Germline V lookup: CDR1 DFQATT, CDR2 SNEGSKA (reference sequence). The CDR3 runs 13 residues. Study observations and caveats: Clones that contracted from day 15 to 85 had balanced CD4/CD8; later expanders were CD4+ biased.

Each CDR3 protein is one row after TCRdb ran MiXCR on the 5' RACE reads. The sample holds roughly 600,000 distinct CDR3 sequences, about 20% seen once. On this clonotype: What it binds is unknown.

V gene TRBV20-1 combines with J gene TRBJ1-2; D call uncertain. The sequence came from an adult woman who had mild COVID-19 (a few samples of this study predate the infection). Cell type and time point are not known. Material for sequencing was PBMCs or a T cell subset sorted from them (not recorded which). The CDR3 spells CSARVLDGYGYTF. The CDR3 DNA is TGCAGTGCTAGAGTTCTAGACGGGTATGGCTACACCTTC.